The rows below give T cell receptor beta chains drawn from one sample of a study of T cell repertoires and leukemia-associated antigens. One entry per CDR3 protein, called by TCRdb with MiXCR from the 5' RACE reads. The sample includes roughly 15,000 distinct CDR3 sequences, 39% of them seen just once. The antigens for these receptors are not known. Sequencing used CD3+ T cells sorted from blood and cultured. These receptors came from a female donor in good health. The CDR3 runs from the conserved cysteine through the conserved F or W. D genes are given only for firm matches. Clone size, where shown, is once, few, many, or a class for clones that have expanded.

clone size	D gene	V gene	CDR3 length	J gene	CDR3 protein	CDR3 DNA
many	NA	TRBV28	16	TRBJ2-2	CASSFFGQENTGELFF	NA
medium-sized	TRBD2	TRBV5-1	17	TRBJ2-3	CASSWGTSGRSTDTQYF	TGCGCCAGCAGCTGGGGGACTAGCGGGAGGAGCACAGATACGCAGTATTTT
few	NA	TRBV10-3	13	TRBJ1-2	CAISASQNYGYTF	TGTGCCATCAGTGCTTCGCAGAACTATGGCTACACCTTC
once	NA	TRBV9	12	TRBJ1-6	CASSAPRSPPHF	TGTGCCAGCAGCGCTCCTCGTTCACCCCCCCACTTT
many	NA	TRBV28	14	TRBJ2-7	CASSLDAWAYEQYF	TGTGCCAGCAGTTTAGACGCGTGGGCCTACGAGCAGTACTTC
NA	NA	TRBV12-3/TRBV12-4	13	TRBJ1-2	CASTPRGGYGYTF	TGTGCCAGCACCCCGAGGGGGGGCTATGGCTACACCTTC
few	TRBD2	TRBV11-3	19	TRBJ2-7	CASSLVEGRLAESSYEQYF	TGTGCCAGCAGCTTAGTGGAGGGGCGGCTAGCGGAGAGCTCCTACGAGCAGTACTTC
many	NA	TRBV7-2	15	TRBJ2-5	CASSLSGSGIETQYF	TGTGCCAGCAGCTTGTCGGGGAGCGGAATTGAGACCCAGTACTTC
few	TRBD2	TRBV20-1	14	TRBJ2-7	CSARGLAGDHEQYF	TGCAGTGCTAGAGGACTAGCGGGAGATCACGAGCAGTACTTC
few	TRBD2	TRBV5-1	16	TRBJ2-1	CASSSRAGAMGNEQFF	TGCGCCAGCAGTTCCCGGGCGGGAGCGATGGGCAATGAGCAGTTCTTC
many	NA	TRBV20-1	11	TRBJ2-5	CSARAGETQYF	TGCAGTGCTAGAGCCGGAGAGACCCAGTACTTC
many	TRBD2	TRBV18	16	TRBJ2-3	CASSPSRREGTDTQYF	TGTGCCAGCTCACCAAGTCGGCGGGAGGGCACAGATACGCAGTATTTT
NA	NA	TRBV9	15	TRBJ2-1	CASSTRDSPYNEQFF	TGTGCCAGCAGTACCCGGGACTCTCCCTACAATGAGCAGTTCTTC
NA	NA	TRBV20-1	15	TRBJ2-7	CSARDYSGSVHEQYF	TGCAGTGCTAGAGATTACTCAGGGTCCGTCCACGAGCAGTACTTC
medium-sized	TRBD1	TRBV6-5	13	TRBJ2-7	CASSPGQGFRQYF	TGTGCCAGCAGTCCGGGACAGGGGTTCCGGCAGTACTTC
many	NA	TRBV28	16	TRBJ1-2	CASSPPVAGADYGYTF	TGTGCCAGCAGTCCTCCGGTGGCAGGGGCTGATTATGGCTACACCTTC
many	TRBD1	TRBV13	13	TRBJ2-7	CASRGQGSYEQYF	TGTGCCAGCAGGGGACAGGGCTCCTACGAGCAGTACTTC
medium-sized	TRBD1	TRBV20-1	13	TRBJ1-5	CSARGQSNQPQHF	TGCAGTGCTAGGGGACAGAGCAATCAGCCCCAGCATTTT
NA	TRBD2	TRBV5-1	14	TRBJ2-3	CASKIAGTTDTQYF	TGCGCCAGCAAAATAGCGGGAACCACAGATACGCAGTATTTT
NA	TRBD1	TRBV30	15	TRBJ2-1	CAWSGDRGIDTEAFF	TGTGCCTGGAGTGGTGACAGGGGGATCGACACTGAAGCTTTCTTC
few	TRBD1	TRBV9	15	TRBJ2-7	CASSVATDRAYEQYF	TGTGCCAGCAGCGTAGCTACGGACAGGGCTTACGAGCAGTACTTC
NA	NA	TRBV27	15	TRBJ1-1	CASSPTTILNTEAFF	TGTGCCAGCAGTCCAACGACAATCCTAAACACTGAAGCTTTCTTT
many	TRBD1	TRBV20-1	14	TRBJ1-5	CSALGTGDSGPQHF	TGCAGTGCTCTGGGGACAGGGGATTCTGGGCCCCAGCATTTT
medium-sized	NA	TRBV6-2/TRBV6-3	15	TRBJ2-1	CASSLQKPSYNEQFF	TGTGCCAGCAGCCTACAAAAACCCTCCTACAATGAGCAGTTCTTC
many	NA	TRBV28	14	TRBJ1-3	CASGSVHSGNTIYF	TGTGCCAGCGGGTCAGTTCACTCTGGAAACACCATATATTTT
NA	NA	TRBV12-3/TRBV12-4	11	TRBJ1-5	CASSLNQPQHF	TGTGCCAGCAGCCTAAATCAGCCCCAGCATTTT
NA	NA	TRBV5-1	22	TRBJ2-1	CASSFYICSARDPASGYNEQFF	NA
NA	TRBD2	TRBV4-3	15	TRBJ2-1	CASSQLAGGMNGQFF	TGCGCCAGCAGCCAATTAGCGGGAGGGATGAATGGGCAGTTCTTC
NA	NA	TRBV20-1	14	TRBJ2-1	CSAREAGSYNEQFF	TGCAGTGCTAGAGAGGCGGGGTCCTACAATGAGCAGTTCTTC
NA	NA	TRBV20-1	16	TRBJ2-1	CSARVTQGPSYNEQFF	TGCAGTGCTAGAGTAACACAGGGACCCTCCTACAATGAGCAGTTCTTC
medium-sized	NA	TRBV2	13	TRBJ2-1	CASVRAGGGEQFF	TGTGCCAGCGTCAGGGCAGGAGGAGGTGAGCAGTTCTTC
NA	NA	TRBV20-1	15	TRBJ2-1	CSAREGLQIYNEQFF	TGCAGTGCTAGAGAGGGACTCCAGATCTACAATGAGCAGTTCTTC
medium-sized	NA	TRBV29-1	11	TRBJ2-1	CSVGLYNEQFF	TGCAGCGTGGGACTGTACAATGAGCAGTTCTTC
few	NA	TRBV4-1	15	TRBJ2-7	CASSQDRVGIYEQYF	TGCGCCAGCAGCCAAGATCGTGTTGGGATCTACGAGCAGTACTTC
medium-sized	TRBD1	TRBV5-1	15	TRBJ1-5	CASSRDRNSNQPQHF	TGCGCCAGCAGCAGGGACAGAAATAGCAATCAGCCCCAGCATTTT
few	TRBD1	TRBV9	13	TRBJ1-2	CASSRQGNYGYTF	TGTGCCAGCAGCAGACAGGGGAACTATGGCTACACCTTC
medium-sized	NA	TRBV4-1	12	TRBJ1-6	CASSPPYSPLHF	TGCGCCAGCAGTCCTCCCTATTCACCCCTCCACTTT
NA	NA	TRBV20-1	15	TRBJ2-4	CSARSPGVAKSIQYF	TGCAGTGCTAGAAGCCCTGGGGTAGCCAAAAGCATTCAGTACTTC
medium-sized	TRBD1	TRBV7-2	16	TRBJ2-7	CASSQTTGVGVGEQYF	TGTGCCAGCAGTCAAACAACAGGGGTGGGTGTGGGCGAGCAGTACTTC
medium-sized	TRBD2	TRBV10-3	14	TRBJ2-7	CAISESGGIYEQYF	TGTGCCATCAGTGAGTCGGGAGGGATCTACGAGCAGTACTTC
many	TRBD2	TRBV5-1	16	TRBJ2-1	CASSPGLAGVDNEQFF	TGCGCCAGCAGCCCCGGACTAGCGGGAGTTGATAATGAGCAGTTCTTC
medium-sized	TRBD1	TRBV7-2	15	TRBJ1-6	CASSSTGGAGSPLHF	TGTGCCAGCAGCTCAACAGGGGGCGCGGGTTCACCCCTCCACTTT
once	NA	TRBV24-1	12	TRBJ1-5	CATSEIPGPQHF	TGTGCCACCAGTGAGATCCCGGGACCCCAGCATTTT
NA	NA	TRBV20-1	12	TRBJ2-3	CSAYLSADMQYF	TGCAGTGCCTATCTGTCCGCAGATATGCAGTATTTT
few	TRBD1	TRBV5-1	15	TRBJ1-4	CASSLAGTGDEKLFF	TGCGCCAGCAGCTTGGCCGGGACAGGGGACGAAAAACTGTTTTTT
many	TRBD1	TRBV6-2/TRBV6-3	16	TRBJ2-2	CASSHRTGGISGELFF	TGTGCCAGCAGTCACCGGACAGGGGGCATTTCCGGGGAGCTGTTTTTT
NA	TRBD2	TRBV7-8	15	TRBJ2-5	CASSPRQRGWETQYF	TGTGCCAGCAGCCCCCGCCAGCGGGGCTGGGAGACCCAGTACTTC
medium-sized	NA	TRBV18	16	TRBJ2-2	CASSPPIWAVTGELFF	TGTGCCAGCTCACCACCGATTTGGGCGGTCACCGGGGAGCTGTTTTTT
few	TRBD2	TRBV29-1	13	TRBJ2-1	CSVERDTYDEQFF	TGCAGCGTCGAGCGGGATACCTACGATGAGCAGTTCTTC
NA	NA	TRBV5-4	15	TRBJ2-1	CASSSDPGLIGEQFF	TGTGCCAGCAGCTCTGACCCCGGCCTAATTGGTGAGCAGTTCTTC
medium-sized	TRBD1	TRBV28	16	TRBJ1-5	CASSLEGQGGYQPQHF	TGTGCCAGCAGTTTAGAGGGACAGGGAGGATATCAGCCCCAGCATTTT
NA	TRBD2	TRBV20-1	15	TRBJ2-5	CSASGTSGTQETQYF	TGCAGTGCCTCCGGGACTAGCGGAACACAAGAGACCCAGTACTTC
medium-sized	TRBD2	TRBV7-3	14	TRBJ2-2	CASSFPGRGGELFF	TGTGCCAGCAGCTTTCCCGGGAGGGGAGGGGAGCTGTTTTTT
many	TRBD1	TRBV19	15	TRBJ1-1	CASTAGTGLGTEAFF	TGTGCCAGTACCGCCGGGACAGGGCTGGGCACTGAAGCTTTCTTT
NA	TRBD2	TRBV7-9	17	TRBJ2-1	CASSLELAGTRSNEQFF	TGTGCCAGCAGCTTAGAACTAGCGGGGACGAGATCTAATGAGCAGTTCTTC